These 31 T cell receptor beta chains came from one sample sequenced in a study of T cell responses to AZD1222 COVID-19 vaccine. Only in-frame clones appear in the TCRdb table, and some are missing; sequencing was by immunoSEQ multiplex PCR. This sample has approximately 150,000 clones; approximately 91% occur once, and the top ten carry 5% to 5.5%. Sequencing was performed on peripheral blood, taken 28 days after the second dose of the MenACWY control vaccine. These receptors were obtained from an adult who received the MenACWY meningococcal vaccine as a control.

Comments on this clone: One junction end disagrees with the germline gene, perhaps due to a read error. This chain uses TRBV6-5 with TRBJ2-1; 11 nucleotides match TRBD1. CDR1 MNHEY and CDR2 SVGAGI come from the germline V gene. This CDR3 region has 13 residues. The CDR3, as DNA: TGTGCCAGCTGGCAGGACAGGGGGCGAAGGTTGATCTTC. Translating it yields CASWQDRGRRLIF.

V usage is TRBV7-9 and J usage is TRBJ2-1; perhaps TRBD2 as D (6 bases). The CDR3 totals 16 residues. V was shortened by 0 bases and J by 4 bases, with 13 bases between the two germline ends. Germline V CDR1 and CDR2: SEHNR, FQNEAQ (reference sequence). The CDR3 DNA is TGTGCCAGCAGCTTAGCAGACGGGGGAGAGTACAATGAGCAGTTCTTC. This sequence encodes CASSLADGGEYNEQFF.

The chain employs TRBV6-1 and TRBJ2-3; 8 nucleotides agree with TRBD2. The J segment lost 1 base and the V segment lost 3 bases, leaving 12 bases of the junction unmatched. This CDR3 region has 18 residues. Germline V lookup: CDR1 MNHNS, CDR2 SASEGT. The CDR3 DNA reads as TGTGCCAGCAGTGAGGACGTCAGGGGAGCGGGGGGCACAGATACGCAGTATTTT. Translating gives CASSEDVRGAGGTDTQYF.

V and J are TRBV7-2 and TRBJ1-2; the match to TRBD1 covers 7 bases. The CDR3 loop spans 13 amino acids. Losses at the gene ends were 6 bases for V and 2 bases for J; bases not matched to a gene: 3. Looked up from germline, CDR1 is SGHTA and CDR2 is FQGNSA. The CDR3 nucleotides read TGTGCCAGCAGGACAGGGACCAACTATGGCTACACCTTC. This translates into CASRTGTNYGYTF. The variable domain in full, with the rest retrieved from reference TRBV7-2 and TRBJ1-2, is GAGVSQSPSNKVTEKGKDVELRCDPISGHTALYWYRQSLGQGLEFLIYFQGNSAPDKSGLPSDRFSAERTGGSVSTLTIQRTQQEDSAVYLCASRTGTNYGYTFGSGTRLTVV.

This clone is a singleton in its sample. Here the CDR3 reads CAWSIGAGLGEKLFF. The CDR3 DNA reads TGTGCCTGGTCCATCGGAGCGGGGCTGGGTGAAAAACTGTTTTTT. V is TRBV30 and J is TRBJ1-4; D may be TRBD1 (5 bases). The CDR3 has 15 residues. Trimming took off 5 bases at V and 7 bases at J, with 20 bases between the two ends. Germline CDR1 is GTSNPN and CDR2 is SVGIG (reference sequence).

This chain connects TRBV29-1 to TRBJ1-2; possible D gene TRBD1, 5 bases. Germline V gene sequence: CDR1 SQVTM, CDR2 ANQGSEA. This CDR3 is built from 14 residues. V lost 3 bases to trimming and J lost 4 bases, with 15 bases between them. The CDR3 sequence is CSVDVVGQGYGYTF. Written as DNA, the CDR3 is TGCAGCGTTGATGTAGTAGGGCAGGGCTATGGCTACACCTTC.

This clone was seen just once. V and J are TRBV7-8 and TRBJ1-1, with a possible D match to TRBD1 (6 bases). V lost 3 bases to trimming and J lost 1 base, with 9 bases between them. CDR1 is SGHVS, CDR2 FQNEAQ, per germline. The CDR3 length is 14 residues. The CDR3 DNA reads TGTGCCAGCAGCTTCCGGGACAAGAACACTGAAGCTTTCTTT. It translates to CASSFRDKNTEAFF.

This clone is labeled hyperexpanded. The chain joins TRBV27 to TRBJ1-5; D is undetermined. Germline CDR1 MNHEY, CDR2 SMNVEV (reference sequence). The V gene lost 2 bases and the J gene lost 8 bases, with 10 bases spanning the gap. The CDR3 loop spans 13 amino acids. CDR3 DNA: TGTGCCAGCAGTTTAGGGGTGGGGAAGCCCCAGCATTTT. Its protein product is CASSLGVGKPQHF.

This clone was seen a single time. The V call is TRBV10-2, the J call TRBJ1-1; D is ambiguous. The CDR3 has 17 residues. The germline V gene encodes CDR1 WSHSY and CDR2 SAAADI. Trimming removed 8 bases from V and 0 bases from J, with 22 bases in between. Here the CDR3 DNA reads TGCGCCAGCCCCAAGAGGGATACAGATATTATGAACACTGAAGCTTTCTTT. Translating it yields CASPKRDTDIMNTEAFF.

The chain carries TRBV19 and TRBJ2-7, with D possibly matching TRBD1 (6 bases). The CDR3 is made up of 13 amino acids. V lost 5 bases and J 6 bases, leaving 14 bases between the germline ends. Germline lookup yields CDR1 LNHDA and CDR2 SQIVND (reference sequence). In nucleotides, the CDR3 is TGTGCCAGTAGTTCCAGCTCAGGGGTCGAGCAGTACTTC. Amino acid sequence: CASSSSSGVEQYF.

This clone occurred once. This chain uses TRBV6-5 with TRBJ1-1; D not certain. Trimming pared 0 bases from V and 6 bases from J, leaving 14 bases between. The germline gives CDR1 MNHEY, CDR2 SVGAGI. There are 15 residues in the CDR3. For the CDR3, the DNA is TGTGCCAGCAGTTACTCGACGTATCGGTACTCTGAAGCTTTCTTT. The encoded protein is CASSYSTYRYSEAFF.

The chain uses TRBV5-1 and TRBJ2-1; D is unclear. The CDR3 contains 15 residues. Trimming left V 2 bases short and J 7 bases short, with 16 bases between. The germline V gene encodes CDR1 SGHRS and CDR2 YFSETQ. Here the CDR3 DNA reads TGCGCCAGCAGCTTTCTGCAGCACCCTCAGAATGAGCAGTTCTTC. Translation gives CASSFLQHPQNEQFF.

Only a few counts were recorded for this clone. The rearrangement joins TRBV9 to TRBJ2-2, with D possibly matching TRBD1 (5 bases). V lost 0 bases, J lost 3 bases, and 12 bases lay in between. Germline-derived CDR1 and CDR2 are SGDLS and YYNGEE. This CDR3 contains 16 residues. The DNA of the CDR3 is TGTGCCAGCAGCGTAGAGGCAGGGTGGGACACCGGGGAGCTGTTTTTT. This encodes CASSVEAGWDTGELFF. Looking up the rest from reference TRBV9 and TRBJ2-2 gives the full variable domain: DSGVTQTPKHLITATGQRVTLRCSPRSGDLSVYWYQQSLDQGLQFLIQYYNGEERAKGNILERFSAQQFPDLHSELNLSSLELGDSALYFCASSVEAGWDTGELFFGEGSRLTVL.

V usage is TRBV18 and J usage is TRBJ1-6; possibly TRBD1 for D (5 bases). V lost 3 bases and J lost 10, with 10 bases in between. In germline, CDR1 is KGHSH, CDR2 LQKENI. CDR3 length equals 13 residues. DNA for the CDR3: TGTGCCAGCTCACCGGGGCAGGAGTCACCCCTCCACTTT. Protein product: CASSPGQESPLHF.

This rearrangement joins TRBV19 to TRBJ1-1; no clear D gene. This CDR3 spans 13 amino acids. The V gene lost 1 base and the J gene lost 5 bases, with 8 bases spanning the gap. Germline V gene sequence: CDR1 LNHDA, CDR2 SQIVND (reference sequence). The CDR3 DNA follows: TGTGCCAGTAGTATAGGAGGTTTTACTGAAGCTTTCTTT. This codes for CASSIGGFTEAFF.

The chain carries TRBV9 and TRBJ2-3; D may be TRBD2 (6 bases). CDR3 size: 16 residues. Germline CDR1 reads SGDLS; CDR2 reads YYNGEE. Trimming took 3 bases from V and 1 from J, leaving 15 bases between them. The chain's CDR3 is CASSAGWLAGTDTQYF. The CDR3 bases are TGTGCCAGCAGCGCCGGTTGGTTAGCGGGCACAGATACGCAGTATTTT.

A few counts support this clone. V usage is TRBV30 and J usage is TRBJ2-7; D gene uncertain. V dropped 3 bases and J dropped 0 bases, with 9 bases sitting between them. From germline, CDR1 is GTSNPN and CDR2 SVGIG (reference sequence). The CDR3 has 13 residues. CDR3 nucleotides: TGTGCCTGGAGCGACGGTAGCTCCTACGAGCAGTACTTC. Translating it yields CAWSDGSSYEQYF.

This chain connects TRBV5-4 to TRBJ2-2, with 9 bases identical to TRBD1. Trimming cost V 4 bases and J 6 bases; bases outside gene matches: 7. The CDR3 is 15 residues long. CDR1 is SGHNT and CDR2 is YYREEE in the germline V gene (reference sequence). The CDR3: CASSPPGQGPGELFF. The CDR3 DNA reads as TGTGCCAGCAGCCCTCCGGGACAGGGCCCCGGGGAGCTGTTTTTT.

The chain links TRBV28 to TRBJ1-1; D is ambiguous. The CDR3 length is 14 residues. The V gene's germline CDR1 is MDHEN and CDR2 SYDVKM. V shed 3 bases and J shed 1 base, with 9 bases lying between them. The CDR3 DNA reads as TGTGCCAGCAGTTTTCCAGGTGGGAACACTGAAGCTTTCTTT. Amino acid sequence: CASSFPGGNTEAFF. Supplemented by reference TRBV28 and TRBJ1-1, the full variable domain reads DVKVTQSSRYLVKRTGEKVFLECVQDMDHENMFWYRQDPGLGLRLIYFSYDVKMKEKGDIPEGYSVSREKKERFSLILESASTNQTSMYLCASSFPGGNTEAFFGQGTRLTVV.

This clone appeared a single time. The chain has TRBV7-3 and TRBJ1-6; maybe TRBD1 (6 bases). V was trimmed by 6 bases and J by 7 bases, leaving 13 bases between them. The CDR3 runs 14 residues. Germline-derived CDR1 and CDR2 are SGHTA and FQGTGA. CDR3 region: CASRSGQQNSPLHF. CDR3 nucleotide sequence: TGTGCCAGCAGATCCGGACAGCAAAATTCACCCCTCCACTTT.

This sequence joins TRBV5-1 and TRBJ1-3; 7 bases match TRBD1. Germline assignment: CDR1 SGHRS and CDR2 YFSETQ. V gave up 5 bases and J gave up 3 bases; unmatched junction bases: 8. The CDR3 runs 15 residues. In nucleotides, the CDR3 is TGCGCCAGCAGTGAGACAGGGCAGGGTGGAAACACCATATATTTT. This translates into CASSETGQGGNTIYF.

J is TRBJ1-2 and V is TRBV3-1 (or the pseudogene TRBV3-2), with TRBD1 matching 7 bases. CDR1 and CDR2 (germline): LGHDT, YNNKEL (reference sequence). The CDR3 length is 15 residues. The J segment lost 4 bases and the V segment lost 0 bases, leaving 5 bases of the junction unmatched. CDR3 amino acids: CASSQEQGDLYGYTF. The CDR3 coding sequence is TGTGCCAGCAGCCAAGAGCAGGGGGACCTCTATGGCTACACCTTC.

The CDR3 DNA reads as TGCGCCAGCAGCCAAGTGGAGGGGGCGCGTGAAGCTTTCTTT. Protein product: CASSQVEGAREAFF. The gene calls are TRBV4-3 and TRBJ1-1, with 7 positions matching TRBD1. Trimming at V came to 1 base and at J to 7 bases, leaving 6 bases not matched to a gene. The CDR3 sequence is 14 residues long. Per germline, CDR1 LGHNA and CDR2 YSLEER.

The genes are TRBV21-1 and TRBJ2-5; TRBD1, as called in the table, went unchecked against the DNA. TRBV21-1 is shown as a pseudogene. The CDR3 is 15 residues long. Here the CDR3 DNA reads TGTGCCAGCAGCAACGGGGACAGGGGGCAAGAGACCCAGTACTTC. This sequence encodes CASSNGDRGQETQYF.

This chain joins TRBV30 and TRBJ2-5; maybe TRBD1 (6 bases). This CDR3 has 14 amino acids. V was trimmed by 0 bases and J by 3 bases, leaving 11 bases between them. Germline V gene data show CDR1 as GTSNPN and CDR2 as SVGIG (reference sequence). CDR3 DNA: TGTGCCTGGAGTGTATGGAACAGGGAAGAGACCCAGTACTTC. Translation gives CAWSVWNREETQYF.

The chain is built from TRBV6-2 or TRBV6-3 and TRBJ1-2, with 12 bases lining up with TRBD1. The CDR3 has 15 residues. The J segment lost 7 bases and the V segment lost 4 bases, leaving 7 bases of the junction unmatched. Germline lookup yields CDR1 MNHEY and CDR2 SVGEGT. CDR3 DNA: TGTGCCAGCAGTTCCCCGGGACAGGGGGCCCCTGGCTACACCTTC. This translates into CASSSPGQGAPGYTF.

The rearrangement joins TRBV28 to TRBJ2-2, with TRBD1 identical over 7 bases. CDR3 size: 15 residues. Losses at the gene ends were 7 bases for V and 5 bases for J; bases not matched to a gene: 10. Germline V gene sequence: CDR1 MDHEN, CDR2 SYDVKM. CDR3 loop: CASKRQGVRTGELFF. The CDR3 DNA reads TGTGCCAGCAAGCGGCAGGGGGTTCGGACCGGGGAGCTGTTTTTT.

The chain couples TRBV19 to TRBJ2-2; 7 nucleotides match TRBD1. J was trimmed by 3 bases and V by 4 bases; bases with no gene match: 2. This CDR3 has 14 amino acids. The V gene's germline CDR1 is LNHDA and CDR2 SQIVND (reference sequence). The CDR3 bases are TGTGCCAGTAGTAGGCAGGGGGACACCGGGGAGCTGTTTTTT. Amino acid sequence: CASSRQGDTGELFF.

The chain employs TRBV5-1 and TRBJ1-5; D is uncertain. Trimming shortened V by 2 bases and J by 2 bases, and 8 bases separated the two germline ends. From germline, CDR1 is SGHRS and CDR2 YFSETQ. This CDR3 is built from 14 residues. CDR3 sequence: CASSFGSGNQPQHF. For the CDR3, the DNA is TGCGCCAGCAGCTTTGGGTCGGGCAATCAGCCCCAGCATTTT.

This chain joins TRBV9 and TRBJ2-3; 12 nucleotides align to TRBD2. This CDR3 has 17 residues. V was pared by 0 bases and J by 4 bases, with 6 bases of the junction left unmatched. CDR1 is SGDLS, CDR2 YYNGEE, per germline. The CDR3 loop is CASSVGGASGGADTQYF. The CDR3 DNA is TGTGCCAGCAGCGTAGGAGGGGCTAGCGGGGGGGCAGATACGCAGTATTTT.

The table lists this clone with a count of one. V and J are TRBV6-5 and TRBJ1-2; a possible D gene is TRBD1 (6 bases). Per the germline V gene, CDR1 is MNHEY and CDR2 is SVGAGI. V dropped 0 bases and J dropped 5 bases, with 16 bases sitting between them. The CDR3 spans 16 residues. This CDR3 is CASSYSGGGAVYGYTF. CDR3 DNA: TGTGCCAGCAGTTACTCAGGGGGGGGCGCGGTGTATGGCTACACCTTC.